These 3 T cell receptor beta chains share one sample of origin, sequenced in a study of shared T cell receptors in the human thymus. TCRdb's table, derived via immunoSEQ multiplex PCR, lists solely in-frame clones and lacks some. The sample lists approximately 490,000 clones, about 80% occurring once. The sample also formed part of further work on human thymus T cells.

Sequenced sample: thymocytes. These receptors all come from a boy under three years old with a congenital heart defect.

This clone occurred once. The rearrangement links TRBV2 to TRBJ2-7; 7 bases are a match to TRBD2. The CDR3 is 12 residues long. Germline CDR1 and CDR2: SNHLY and FYNNEI. The J segment lost 3 bases and the V segment lost 6 bases, leaving 2 bases of the junction unmatched. The CDR3 sequence is CASRLALYEQYF. CDR3 sequence (DNA): TGTGCCAGCAGACTAGCGCTCTACGAGCAGTACTTC.

The gene calls are TRBV18 and TRBJ2-5; a weak D match, TRBD1 (6 bases). Germline CDR1 and CDR2: KGHSH and LQKENI. Trimming cost V 3 bases and J 1 base, with 15 bases left between them. This CDR3 has 16 residues. The CDR3 nucleotides are TGTGCCAGCTCACCGGGGCAGGGGATCCTCCAAGAGACCCAGTACTTC. Its translation: CASSPGQGILQETQYF. Using reference TRBV18 and TRBJ2-5 for the parts outside the CDR3, the full variable domain is NAGVMQNPRHLVRRRGQEARLRCSPMKGHSHVYWYRQLPEEGLKFMVYLQKENIIDESGMPKERFSAEFPKEGPSILRIQQVVRGDSAAYFCASSPGQGILQETQYFGPGTRLLVL.

The rearrangement uses TRBV27 and TRBJ2-3; 7 nucleotides agree with TRBD1. V lost 5 bases to trimming and J lost 5 bases; unmatched junction nucleotides: 22. Germline V gives CDR1 MNHEY, CDR2 SMNVEV (reference sequence). The CDR3 extends over 19 amino acids. CDR3: CASSLFTGGRRGYRDTQYF. The CDR3 DNA is TGTGCCAGCAGTCTGTTTACCGGTGGGCGCAGGGGGTATAGAGATACGCAGTATTTT.